Each of the 2 T cell receptor beta chains below was sequenced from the same sample in a study of immune cell composition in non-small cell lung cancer. The protocol was immunoSEQ multiplex PCR, while the TCRdb copy is restricted to in-frame clones and leaves out a portion. The sample has several thousand clones; under 80% are singletons. The specimen was lung tumor tissue. The source is a human donor with non-small cell lung cancer.

This clone was seen once. CDR3 region: CASSPIAGGGTGELFF. The CDR3 coding sequence is TGCGCCAGCAGCCCAATAGCGGGAGGGGGCACCGGGGAGCTGTTTTTT. The genes are TRBV4-1 and TRBJ2-2, with TRBD2 matching over 11 bases. Per germline, CDR1 MGHRA and CDR2 YSYEKL. The CDR3 runs 16 residues. Trimming cost V 4 bases and J 4 bases; bases outside gene matches: 5.

The chain couples TRBV18 to TRBJ2-6; TRBD1 agrees at 7 bases. This CDR3 comprises 17 residues. V lost 0 bases to trimming and J lost 0 bases; unmatched junction nucleotides: 2. The germline V gene has CDR1 KGHSH and CDR2 LQKENI. CDR3 region: CASSPPSGGSGANVLTF. CDR3 bases: TGTGCCAGCTCACCACCCTCAGGGGGCTCTGGGGCCAACGTCCTGACTTTC.